Each of the 18 T cell receptor beta chains below was sequenced from the same sample in a study of Ad26.COV2.S vaccination and SARS-CoV-2 variants. This sample's treatment: around 19 received Ad26.COV2.S at low or high dose, single or two shots; a few received placebo; per-sample allocation not given. Sampling was done on day 63 after the first vaccine or placebo injection. Produced via immunoSEQ multiplex PCR; TCRdb's table is partial and in-frame only. This sample has roughly 680,000 clones, with around 92% found just once. The material sequenced was peripheral blood, taken in a trial of Ad26.COV2.S vaccine versus placebo. All receptors come from a person between 18 and 65 years old who received the Ad26.COV2.S COVID-19 vaccine or a placebo.

V is TRBV7-3 and J is TRBJ2-2; a possible D gene is TRBD2 (6 bases). Germline V gene data show CDR1 as SGHTA and CDR2 as FQGTGA. The CDR3 is 12 amino acids. V gave up 2 bases and J gave up 12 bases, with 10 bases separating them. The CDR3: CASSLEGGKLFF. CDR3 nucleotides: TGTGCCAGCAGCTTAGAGGGAGGAAAGCTGTTTTTT.

The V and J genes are TRBV9 and TRBJ2-1, with 12 nucleotides matching TRBD2. Germline CDR1 is SGDLS and CDR2 is YYNGEE. CDR3 size: 16 residues. V trimming: 4 bases; J trimming: 3 bases; junction bases outside the gene matches: 5. This CDR3 reads CASSPSTSGSYNEQFF. The CDR3 DNA reads as TGTGCCAGCAGCCCATCGACTAGCGGGAGCTACAATGAGCAGTTCTTC.

The CDR3 DNA follows: TGTGCCAGCAGCCAAGAGCCCAGCCAAGAGACCCAGTACTTC. Translated: CASSQEPSQETQYF. The chain has TRBV3-1 (or the pseudogene TRBV3-2) and TRBJ2-5; no firm D call. Germline CDR1 LGHDT, CDR2 YNNKEL (reference sequence). Trimming left V 0 bases short and J 1 base short, with 6 bases between. CDR3 length equals 14 residues.

The rearrangement uses TRBV13 and TRBJ2-7; unclear D gene. V gave up 3 bases and J gave up 2 bases, with 5 bases separating them. The length of the CDR3 is 12 residues. CDR1 and CDR2 from the germline V gene are PRHDT and FYEKMQ (reference sequence). The CDR3, as DNA: TGTGCCAGCAGCTTGTGGACCTACGAGCAGTACTTC. Its translation is CASSLWTYEQYF.

The J gene is TRBJ2-7, the V gene TRBV7-9; perhaps TRBD2 as D (5 bases). The length of the CDR3 is 15 residues. Per germline, CDR1 SEHNR and CDR2 FQNEAQ (reference sequence). Trimming left V 5 bases short and J 3 bases short, with 17 bases between. The CDR3 reads CASSGGLGLGYEQYF. CDR3 sequence (DNA): TGTGCCAGCAGCGGAGGCCTAGGGCTAGGCTACGAGCAGTACTTC.

Concerning this clone: Other nucleotide sequences in the sample specify the same CDR3. V gene TRBV19 combines with J gene TRBJ2-7; no definite D call. V lost 5 bases, J lost 3 bases, and 14 bases lay in between. Germline CDR1 and CDR2: LNHDA and SQIVND (reference sequence). The length of the CDR3 is 14 residues. In DNA, the CDR3 is TGTGCCAGTAGTTGGGGAAGAGAGAGCTACGAGCAGTACTTC. It is translated as CASSWGRESYEQYF.

The chain employs TRBV14 and TRBJ2-5; tentatively, D is TRBD1 or TRBD2 (6 bases each). The V gene's germline CDR1 is SGHDN and CDR2 FVKESK. The CDR3 consists of 15 residues. The V end lost 4 bases, the J end lost 1 base, and 13 bases lay between the germline ends. Written as DNA, the CDR3 is TGTGCCAGCAGCCCTCAAGGAGGGGGCCAAGAGACCCAGTACTTC. This encodes CASSPQGGGQETQYF.

The chain couples TRBV19 to TRBJ1-4, with D tentatively TRBD1 (6 bases). The V end was cut by 6 bases, the J end by 2 bases, with 7 bases between. The CDR3 has 13 amino acids. The germline gives CDR1 LNHDA, CDR2 SQIVND (reference sequence). The CDR3 reads CASRDSTNEKLFF. Here the CDR3 DNA reads TGTGCCAGTAGGGACAGCACTAATGAAAAACTGTTTTTT.

V gene TRBV30 combines with J gene TRBJ2-1; 10 bases align to TRBD1. The V segment lost 1 base and the J segment 10 bases; nucleotides outside the gene matches: 13. The CDR3 spans 16 residues. Germline V lookup: CDR1 GTSNPN, CDR2 SVGIG (reference sequence). The DNA for the CDR3 is TGTGCCTGGAGTGGGGACAGGGGCAATCTCTACCGCGAGCAGTTCTTC. It translates to CAWSGDRGNLYREQFF. The whole variable domain, filled in from reference TRBV30 and TRBJ2-1, reads SQTIHQWPATLVQPVGSPLSLECTVEGTSNPNLYWYRQAAGRGLQLLFYSVGIGQISSEVPQNLSASRPQDRQFILSSKKLLLSDSGFYLCAWSGDRGNLYREQFFGPGTRLTVL.

The chain links TRBV9 to TRBJ2-5; 12 bases fit TRBD2. This CDR3 region has 16 residues. The V and J ends lost 0 bases and 2 bases, in that order; junction bases with no gene match: 2. Germline V CDR1 and CDR2: SGDLS, YYNGEE. The DNA of the CDR3 is TGTGCCAGCAGCGTAGGACTAGCGGGGGATCAAGAGACCCAGTACTTC. Translating gives CASSVGLAGDQETQYF.

The V gene is TRBV25-1, the J gene TRBJ2-1, with TRBD2 matching 12 bases. Germline CDR1 reads MGHDK; CDR2 reads SYGVNS. The J segment lost 5 bases and the V segment lost 0 bases, leaving 5 bases of the junction unmatched. There are 17 residues in the CDR3. The CDR3 DNA sequence: TGTGCCAGCAGTGAATATATTCGGACTAGCGGGGACAATGAGCAGTTCTTC. It translates to CASSEYIRTSGDNEQFF.

CDR3 loop: CASSLPGLANTGELFF. In nucleotides, the CDR3 is TGTGCCAGCAGCTTACCGGGACTTGCGAACACCGGGGAGCTGTTTTTT. The rearrangement links TRBV7-8 to TRBJ2-2; possibly TRBD2 for D (6 bases). The CDR3 length is 16 residues. The V gene's germline CDR1 is SGHVS and CDR2 FQNEAQ. Between the trimmed V and J ends, which lost 2 bases and 0 bases, there was a span of 10 bases.

The chain joins TRBV15 to TRBJ2-1, with D maybe TRBD2 (6 bases). This CDR3 region has 15 residues. Deletions cut 6 bases from V and 5 bases from J, with 17 bases between. In germline, CDR1 is LNHNV, CDR2 YYDKDF (reference sequence). The CDR3 DNA reads as TGTGCCACCAGAGAAGGGACTGGGGCTCACAATGAGCAGTTCTTC. Residues: CATREGTGAHNEQFF.

This chain joins TRBV18 and TRBJ2-3, with D possibly TRBD1 on 6 matching bases. This CDR3 comprises 14 residues. The V gene lost 5 bases and the J gene lost 0 bases, with 9 bases spanning the gap. Looked up from germline, CDR1 is KGHSH and CDR2 is LQKENI. The CDR3 loop is CASSGTTSTDTQYF. DNA of the CDR3: TGTGCCAGCTCAGGGACAACTAGCACAGATACGCAGTATTTT.

The CDR3 reads CASSSPLTSGTYEQYF. The CDR3 DNA sequence: TGTGCCAGCAGCTCGCCCTTGACTAGCGGCACCTACGAGCAGTACTTC. V and J are TRBV11-1 and TRBJ2-7, with TRBD2 matching over 9 bases. V shed 4 bases and J 2 bases; nucleotides not matched to a gene: 9. Germline CDR1 reads SGHAT; CDR2 reads FQDESV (reference sequence). CDR3 length: 16 residues.

The CDR3 DNA reads as TGTGCCAGCAGCCAGCGGGGAAACTACAATGAGCAGTTCTTC. Translation: CASSQRGNYNEQFF. The rearrangement uses TRBV3-1 (or the pseudogene TRBV3-2) and TRBJ2-1, with D possibly being TRBD2 (6 bases). V lost 3 bases and J 3 bases, leaving 9 bases between the germline ends. This CDR3 contains 14 residues. Germline V gene sequence: CDR1 LGHDT, CDR2 YNNKEL (reference sequence).

CDR3 bases: TGTGCCAGCAGCCCTCGTGGGGTAGCATGGACAGATACGCAGTATTTT. Translated: CASSPRGVAWTDTQYF. The chain employs TRBV7-2 and TRBJ2-3; D call uncertain. V lost 5 bases and J 3 bases, leaving 18 bases between the germline ends. This CDR3 region has 16 residues. Germline V CDR1 and CDR2: SGHTA, FQGNSA.

This chain links TRBV7-9 with TRBJ2-3; 9 bases match TRBD1. CDR1 is SEHNR, CDR2 FQNEAQ, per germline (reference sequence). Trimming cost V 5 bases and J 4 bases; bases outside gene matches: 10. CDR3 length equals 16 residues. The CDR3 region has the DNA TGTGCCAGCAGCCAAACAGGGGGCCTGGAGTCAGATACGCAGTATTTT. Amino acid sequence: CASSQTGGLESDTQYF.